These 9 T cell receptor beta chains were sequenced from one sample in a study of T cells in Graves' hyperthyroidism and ophthalmopathy. The investigators amplified TCR beta CDR3 regions from RNA transcripts. Using the HTBI primer set, a first-round RT-PCR was run on the TCR CDR3. From the multiplex PCR reads, TCRdb called clonotypes with MiXCR, one entry per CDR3 protein. Altogether under 700,000 distinct CDR3 sequences are present, 15% to 20% being singletons, with the ten largest covering 15% to 20%. Specimen: blood. The receptors originated from a woman in her late teens or twenties with Graves' hyperthyroidism.

The sample holds one count of this clonotype. The chain combines TRBV20-1 with TRBJ2-5, with a weak D call TRBD2 (7 bases). V lost 5 bases and J lost 1, with 14 bases in between. The CDR3 covers 14 residues. CDR1 and CDR2 from the germline V gene are DFQATT and SNEGSKA (reference sequence). CDR3 sequence (DNA): TGCAGTGCTCAACCGCGGGGGCGCCAAGAGACCCAGTACTTC. Protein: CSAQPRGRQETQYF.

The chain recombines TRBV19 with TRBJ2-1; 7 bases fit TRBD2. Trimming cost V 7 bases and J 4 bases; bases outside gene matches: 7. The CDR3 is made up of 14 amino acids. Germline V gene sequence: CDR1 LNHDA, CDR2 SQIVND (reference sequence). CDR3 amino acids: CASKSPGLYNEQFF. The CDR3 DNA reads as TGTGCCAGTAAATCTCCGGGACTATACAATGAGCAGTTCTTC. The complete variable domain, with remaining parts taken from reference TRBV19 and TRBJ2-1, reads DGGITQSPKYLFRKEGQNVTLSCEQNLNHDAMYWYRQDPGQGLRLIYYSQIVNDFQKGDIAEGYSVSREKKESFPLTVTSAQKNPTAFYLCASKSPGLYNEQFFGPGTRLTVL.

This chain connects TRBV7-9 to TRBJ2-2; a weak D match, TRBD1 (5 bases). The V and J ends lost 4 bases and 5 bases respectively, with 8 bases between them. Germline CDR1 SEHNR, CDR2 FQNEAQ (reference sequence). This CDR3 is built from 13 residues. CDR3 DNA sequence: TGTGCCAGCAGCTCAGCAGGGACCGGGGAGCTGTTTTTT. Amino acids: CASSSAGTGELFF.

This rearrangement joins TRBV3-1 to TRBJ1-5, with 7 positions matching TRBD1. This CDR3 is 18 amino acids long. Germline trimming cut 1 base from V and 0 bases from J; bases unmatched to any gene: 9. CDR1 and CDR2 from the germline V gene are LGHDT and YNNKEL (reference sequence). The CDR3 loop reads CASSQGSGGSYSNQPQHF. The CDR3 region has the DNA TGTGCCAGCAGCCAAGGGTCAGGGGGGTCCTATAGCAATCAGCCCCAGCATTTT.

A few counts support this clonotype. The V gene is TRBV20-1, the J gene TRBJ1-6; 10 nucleotides line up with TRBD1. The CDR3 extends over 15 amino acids. Unmatched junction bases numbered 5, after V lost 0 bases and J lost 9 bases. Germline CDR1 reads DFQATT; CDR2 reads SNEGSKA (reference sequence). The CDR3 here is CSARDQTGGGSPLHF. CDR3 nucleotides: TGCAGTGCTAGAGACCAGACAGGGGGCGGTTCACCCCTCCACTTT.

The V gene is TRBV6-4, the J gene TRBJ1-5, with D tentatively TRBD1 (5 bases). V was shortened by 0 bases and J by 10 bases, with 16 bases between the two germline ends. The V gene's germline CDR1 is MRHNA and CDR2 SNTAGT. This CDR3 is built from 15 residues. DNA of the CDR3: TGTGCCAGCAGTGACTCTGCCGAGAGGGGAACACCCCAGCATTTT. It yields the protein CASSDSAERGTPQHF.

This rearrangement joins TRBV6-1 to TRBJ2-7, with 7 bases aligning to TRBD1. V dropped 5 bases and J dropped 3; count of bases not matched to a gene: 10. Germline loops: CDR1 MNHNS, CDR2 SASEGT. The CDR3 sequence is 15 residues long. The CDR3 DNA reads TGTGCCAGCAGTTCGCCGGGACAGAGAAACTACGAGCAGTACTTC. It is translated as CASSSPGQRNYEQYF.

This clonotype was found a few times. This chain uses TRBV29-1 with TRBJ2-7; TRBD2 might be the D (5 bases). Looked up from germline, CDR1 is SQVTM and CDR2 is ANQGSEA. The CDR3 is made up of 13 amino acids. V was cut by 4 bases and J by 2 bases, with 12 bases left in between. The CDR3 loop is CSVAGNRTYEQYF. CDR3 bases: TGCAGCGTTGCCGGGAACCGCACCTACGAGCAGTACTTC.

The chain joins TRBV4-3 to TRBJ1-2, with 10 positions matching TRBD1. The V gene end was trimmed by 3 bases and the J gene end by 6 bases; junction bases not matched to a gene: 7. Germline values: CDR1 LGHNA, CDR2 YSLEER. The CDR3 extends over 15 amino acids. The CDR3 region has the DNA TGCGCCAGCAGCCACCTAGACAGGGGGCTTAATGGCTACACCTTC. Its translation: CASSHLDRGLNGYTF.